Below are 29 T cell receptor beta chains sequenced from a single sample in a study of T cells in narcolepsy. Using immunoSEQ multiplex PCR, the repertoire was profiled, and TCRdb retains in-frame clones only, with some absent. This sample has more than 30,000 clones, with under 90% found just once. Material: CD45RA- memory CD4+ T cells from PBMCs. These receptors all come from a human donor with narcolepsy.

This clone occurred a few times. In the same sample, other DNA sequences code for this CDR3. This chain uses TRBV9 with TRBJ2-1; 8 bases agree with TRBD2. CDR1 is SGDLS, CDR2 YYNGEE, per germline. CDR3 length: 15 residues. The V and J ends lost 0 bases and 2 bases, in that order; junction bases with no gene match: 1. The CDR3 spells CASSVGSGAYNEQFF. The CDR3 coding sequence is TGTGCCAGCAGCGTAGGTAGCGGGGCCTACAATGAGCAGTTCTTC.

In its sample, this clone was seen a few times. The rearrangement uses TRBV7-9 and TRBJ1-2; no clear D gene. This CDR3 is built from 12 residues. In germline, CDR1 is SEHNR, CDR2 FQNEAQ (reference sequence). V dropped 5 bases and J dropped 0 bases, with 4 bases sitting between them. Here the CDR3 reads CASSLSNYGYTF. The CDR3 nucleotides read TGTGCCAGCAGCCTCTCTAACTATGGCTACACCTTC.

The rearrangement links TRBV4-2 to TRBJ1-5; 8 positions match TRBD1. The CDR3 has 15 residues. Germline-derived CDR1 and CDR2 are LGHNA and YNFKEQ. The junction had 2 bases not matched to a gene; V was cut back by 0 bases and J by 4 bases. This CDR3 reads CASSQDGQGNQPQHF. The CDR3 DNA sequence: TGTGCCAGCAGCCAAGATGGACAGGGAAATCAGCCCCAGCATTTT.

The chain carries TRBV28 and TRBJ1-1, with D unresolved. Looked up from germline, CDR1 is MDHEN and CDR2 is SYDVKM. The V gene lost 2 bases and the J gene lost 6 bases, with 10 bases spanning the gap. This CDR3 has 13 residues. The CDR3 bases are TGTGCCAGCAGTTTAGGGCAAGAGCCTGAAGCTTTCTTT. As protein: CASSLGQEPEAFF.

The chain combines TRBV6-5 with TRBJ1-1; a possible D gene is TRBD1 (5 bases). Trimming pared 8 bases from V and 5 bases from J, leaving 12 bases between. The CDR3 runs to 12 residues. Germline V gene lookup returns CDR1 MNHEY and CDR2 SVGAGI. CDR3 sequence: CASSRGRTEAFF. In nucleotides, the CDR3 is TGTGCCAGCTCCCGGGGCCGAACTGAAGCTTTCTTT.

The chain recombines TRBV5-6 with TRBJ1-6; perhaps TRBD1 as D (5 bases). V was cut by 2 bases and J by 7 bases, with 13 bases left in between. From germline, CDR1 is SGHDT and CDR2 YYEEEE. CDR3 length: 15 amino acids. CDR3 in DNA: TGTGCCAGCAGCTTCATTGAGGGGAGAAATTCACCCCTCCACTTT. It yields the protein CASSFIEGRNSPLHF.

This rearrangement joins TRBV9 to TRBJ1-1; 7 bases agree with TRBD1. Germline V CDR1 and CDR2: SGDLS, YYNGEE. The CDR3 has 19 amino acids. Unmatched junction bases numbered 18, after V lost 4 bases and J lost 0 bases. The CDR3 sequence is CASSPRPPGQPFLNTEAFF. The CDR3 nucleotides read TGTGCCAGCAGCCCCCGACCTCCGGGACAGCCTTTTTTGAACACTGAAGCTTTCTTT.

This clone has only a few counts. The chain joins TRBV5-4 to TRBJ2-4, with TRBD2 matching over 11 bases. J gave up 0 bases and V 3 bases, and 2 bases lay outside the gene matches. The CDR3 is made up of 16 amino acids. Per germline, CDR1 SGHNT and CDR2 YYREEE (reference sequence). The DNA for the CDR3 is TGTGCCAGCAGCTCCCTAGCGGGGGGAGCCAAAAACATTCAGTACTTC. Residues: CASSSLAGGAKNIQYF.

There are a few counts of this clone. The chain recombines TRBV6-4 with TRBJ2-1; TRBD2 agrees at 13 bases. CDR3 length equals 16 residues. J was trimmed by 7 bases and V by 3 bases; bases with no gene match: 6. Germline CDR1 is MRHNA and CDR2 is SNTAGT. The CDR3 coding sequence is TGTGCCAGCAGTGATGGACTAGCGGGGGCTGGGAATGAGCAGTTCTTC. It encodes CASSDGLAGAGNEQFF.

The table lists this clone with a count of one. The chain carries TRBV11-2 and TRBJ1-4; D is undetermined. Germline CDR1 SGHAT, CDR2 FQNNGV. V was cut by 5 bases and J by 7 bases, with 11 bases left in between. This CDR3 has 13 amino acids. DNA for the CDR3: TGTGCCAGCAGCCGCGTCTCTTTTGAAAAACTGTTTTTT. It encodes CASSRVSFEKLFF.

The CDR3 DNA follows: TGTGCCAGCACAGGGGTTCCGGGTCAGCCCCAGCATTTT. Its protein is CASTGVPGQPQHF. This rearrangement joins TRBV7-9 to TRBJ1-5; maybe TRBD1 (6 bases). Germline CDR1 and CDR2: SEHNR and FQNEAQ (reference sequence). The CDR3 loop spans 13 amino acids. V shed 7 bases and J shed 6 bases, with 13 bases lying between them.

This chain connects TRBV9 to TRBJ2-5; no clear D. In germline, CDR1 is SGDLS, CDR2 YYNGEE. With 1 base removed from V and 5 bases from J, the gap between germline ends came to 9 bases. CDR3 length: 13 amino acids. The CDR3 bases are TGTGCCAGCAGCGTATCCCCCCCGGAGACCCAGTACTTC. Its translation is CASSVSPPETQYF.

The rearrangement links TRBV5-4 to TRBJ2-5, with 9 bases fitting TRBD1. The assigned J gene may be wrong: the sequence end matches TRBJ2-7 better. There are 16 residues in the CDR3. Germline V gives CDR1 SGHNT, CDR2 YYREEE (reference sequence). The chain's CDR3 is CASSFTGQGSSYEQYF. The CDR3 region has the DNA TGTGCCAGCAGCTTTACTGGACAGGGGAGCTCCTACGAGCAGTACTTC.

About this clone: This same CDR3 is encoded by further DNA sequences in the sample. The chain combines TRBV11-3 with TRBJ2-3, with D tentatively TRBD2 (6 bases). This CDR3 contains 15 residues. Deletions cut 0 bases from V and 1 base from J, with 8 bases between. Germline assignment: CDR1 SGHNT and CDR2 YENEEA. CDR3 nucleotides: TGTGCCAGCAGCTTAGACGGGGGAGGCACAGATACGCAGTATTTT. This translates into CASSLDGGGTDTQYF.

The V call is TRBV6-1, the J call TRBJ2-2; tentative D call: TRBD1 (7 bases). Trimming cost V 4 bases and J 7 bases, with 19 bases left between them. CDR3 length: 16 amino acids. CDR1 is MNHNS and CDR2 is SASEGT in the germline V gene. The CDR3 region has the DNA TGTGCCAGCAGTGTTGGGAGGAGGGGGCCAGGCGGGGAGCTGTTTTTT. Translating it yields CASSVGRRGPGGELFF.

The chain carries TRBV5-1 and TRBJ1-1, with a tentative D call TRBD1 (5 bases). Germline loops: CDR1 SGHRS, CDR2 YFSETQ. The CDR3 totals 15 residues. V was clipped by 0 bases and J by 0 bases, with 9 bases between them. CDR3 in DNA: TGCGCCAGCAGCTTGGGTGGGGGGATGAACACTGAAGCTTTCTTT. It encodes CASSLGGGMNTEAFF.

The chain recombines TRBV5-5 with TRBJ2-3, with 8 bases that match TRBD2. The CDR3 sequence is 18 residues long. Germline V gene data show CDR1 as SGHKS and CDR2 as YYEKEE (reference sequence). The J segment lost 2 bases and the V segment lost 3 bases, leaving 14 bases of the junction unmatched. The CDR3, as DNA: TGTGCCAGCAGCTCAACTTTGAGCGGGGGTTTTCTCACAGATACGCAGTATTTT. Its translation is CASSSTLSGGFLTDTQYF.

The genes are TRBV29-1 and TRBJ2-3; 7 bases match TRBD1. CDR1 and CDR2 from the germline V gene are SQVTM and ANQGSEA. J lost 0 bases, V lost 4 bases, and 7 bases had no gene match. This CDR3 comprises 15 residues. CDR3 region: CSVALGTASTDTQYF. Here the CDR3 DNA reads TGCAGCGTTGCCCTCGGGACAGCTAGCACAGATACGCAGTATTTT.

This clone was seen once. The chain employs TRBV4-1 and TRBJ2-1; the match to TRBD2 covers 8 bases. The length of the CDR3 is 16 residues. V gave up 4 bases and J gave up 10 bases; unmatched junction bases: 15. CDR1 is MGHRA, CDR2 YSYEKL, per germline. The CDR3, as DNA: TGCGCCAGCAGCCCCCGCCGGGGGGGGCCTGAGTGGGAGCAGTTCTTC. As protein: CASSPRRGGPEWEQFF.

This chain links TRBV29-1 with TRBJ2-5; no reliable D call. The germline V gene encodes CDR1 SQVTM and CDR2 ANQGSEA. This CDR3 has 13 residues. The V end was cut by 4 bases, the J end by 7 bases, with 16 bases between. CDR3: CSVGGTSLGTQYF. The CDR3 coding sequence is TGCAGCGTTGGTGGTACGAGTTTGGGGACCCAGTACTTC.

The count of this clone is one. The chain links TRBV11-3 to TRBJ2-3; D remains ambiguous. Germline CDR1 reads SGHNT; CDR2 reads YENEEA. V was clipped by 4 bases and J by 5 bases, with 16 bases between them. CDR3 size: 15 residues. CDR3 bases: TGTGCCAGCAGCTCCAATGCCGGGTTGGGAGATACGCAGTATTTT. It translates to CASSSNAGLGDTQYF.

CDR3 coding DNA: TGTGCCAGTAGTATACAGGTTCCAGGCAATGAGCAGTTCTTC. Encoded protein: CASSIQVPGNEQFF. This chain joins TRBV19 and TRBJ2-1; D gene unclear. CDR3 length: 14 amino acids. Trimming left V 2 bases short and J 6 bases short, with 11 bases between. Germline CDR1 reads LNHDA; CDR2 reads SQIVND (reference sequence).

The V call is TRBV30, the J call TRBJ1-2; the match to TRBD1 covers 7 bases. The CDR3 spans 12 residues. V dropped 6 bases and J dropped 5; count of bases not matched to a gene: 6. In germline, CDR1 is GTSNPN, CDR2 SVGIG (reference sequence). The CDR3 reads CACPGTAYGYTF. Here the CDR3 DNA reads TGTGCCTGCCCCGGGACAGCTTATGGCTACACCTTC. The full variable domain, rest sourced from reference TRBV30 and TRBJ1-2, is SQTIHQWPATLVQPVGSPLSLECTVEGTSNPNLYWYRQAAGRGLQLLFYSVGIGQISSEVPQNLSASRPQDRQFILSSKKLLLSDSGFYLCACPGTAYGYTFGSGTRLTVV.

The rearrangement links TRBV2 to TRBJ1-4; TRBD1 might be the D (5 bases). CDR1 is SNHLY, CDR2 FYNNEI, per germline. Trimming removed 7 bases from V and 8 bases from J, with 14 bases in between. This CDR3 is 13 amino acids long. CDR3: CASKGREGEKLFF. For the CDR3, the DNA is TGTGCCAGCAAGGGCAGGGAAGGGGAAAAACTGTTTTTT.

This rearrangement joins TRBV25-1 to TRBJ1-4, with D possibly matching TRBD1 (5 bases). The ends were cut back, 4 bases at V and 3 bases at J, with 12 bases in the middle. The CDR3 has 15 amino acids. Germline V lookup: CDR1 MGHDK, CDR2 SYGVNS. The CDR3 region is CASSARGGPNEKLFF. Here the CDR3 DNA reads TGTGCCAGCAGTGCCCGGGGGGGACCTAATGAAAAACTGTTTTTT.

This chain connects TRBV6-1 to TRBJ1-1; D is perhaps TRBD1 (5 bases). V lost 4 bases and J 3 bases, leaving 12 bases between the germline ends. The length of the CDR3 is 14 residues. In germline, CDR1 is MNHNS, CDR2 SASEGT. The CDR3 region has the DNA TGTGCCAGCAGTGGTCAGCTGGGGGACACTGAAGCTTTCTTT. This codes for CASSGQLGDTEAFF.

The rearrangement links TRBV5-1 to TRBJ2-2; possible D gene TRBD1, 6 bases. This CDR3 contains 14 residues. The germline gives CDR1 SGHRS, CDR2 YFSETQ. V was shortened by 2 bases and J by 4 bases, with 9 bases between the two germline ends. CDR3 nucleotides: TGCGCCAGCAGCTTTATACAGGGCACCGGGGAGCTGTTTTTT. Its translation is CASSFIQGTGELFF.

This chain connects TRBV9 to TRBJ1-5; tentatively, D is TRBD1 (6 bases). Germline CDR1 SGDLS, CDR2 YYNGEE. CDR3 length: 15 amino acids. V lost 3 bases to trimming and J lost 3 bases, with 13 bases between them. CDR3 amino acids: CASSASGQPNQPQHF. CDR3 DNA sequence: TGTGCCAGCAGCGCCTCCGGACAGCCCAATCAGCCCCAGCATTTT.

The CDR3 DNA reads as TGTGCCAGTAGTATAGAAGGCGGGGGGCAAGATACGCAGTATTTT. Its protein is CASSIEGGGQDTQYF. The chain couples TRBV19 to TRBJ2-3, with 8 bases fitting TRBD2. CDR3 length: 15 amino acids. From germline, CDR1 is LNHDA and CDR2 SQIVND (reference sequence). The ends lost 0 bases at V and 5 bases at J; junction bases unmatched: 4.